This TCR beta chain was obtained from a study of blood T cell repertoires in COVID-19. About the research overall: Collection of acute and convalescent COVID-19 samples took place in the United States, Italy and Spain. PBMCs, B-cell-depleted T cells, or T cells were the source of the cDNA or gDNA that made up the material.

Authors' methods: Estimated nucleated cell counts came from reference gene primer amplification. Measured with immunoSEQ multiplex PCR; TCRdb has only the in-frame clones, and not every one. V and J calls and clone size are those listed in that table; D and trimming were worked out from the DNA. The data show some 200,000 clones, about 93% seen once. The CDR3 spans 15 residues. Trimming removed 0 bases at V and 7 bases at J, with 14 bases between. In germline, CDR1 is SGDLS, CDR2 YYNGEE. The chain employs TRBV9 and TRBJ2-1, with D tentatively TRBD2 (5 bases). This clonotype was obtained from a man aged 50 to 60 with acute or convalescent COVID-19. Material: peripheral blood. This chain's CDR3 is CASSVGASRGNEQFF. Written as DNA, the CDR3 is TGTGCCAGCAGCGTAGGAGCCTCCCGAGGGAATGAGCAGTTCTTC.